A single sample is the source of the 31 T cell receptor beta chains below, sequenced in a study of T cell responses to AZD1222 COVID-19 vaccine. The table came from immunoSEQ multiplex PCR; TCRdb's copy has only in-frame clones and leaves some out. Among some 130,000 clones, roughly 90% were seen once, and the ten largest hold around 0.98%. The sequencing used peripheral blood, collected 28 days after the second AZD1222 dose. The receptors shown here come from an adult who received the AZD1222 COVID-19 vaccine.

The rearrangement links TRBV13 to TRBJ2-7; D uncertain. The CDR3 extends over 13 amino acids. CDR1 PRHDT and CDR2 FYEKMQ come from the germline V gene (reference sequence). The germline V and J ends were trimmed by 1 base and 4 bases, with 8 bases remaining between them. The chain's CDR3 is CASSLADRYEQYF. In nucleotides, the CDR3 is TGTGCCAGCAGCTTAGCCGATAGGTACGAGCAGTACTTC.

J is TRBJ1-2 and V is TRBV24-1; D gene uncertain. This CDR3 contains 14 residues. The V and J ends lost 6 bases and 2 bases respectively, with 12 bases between them. Looked up from germline, CDR1 is KGHDR and CDR2 is SFDVKD. The CDR3 DNA reads TGTGCCACCAGTCAAGGAGGGTGGAACTATGGCTACACCTTC. This encodes CATSQGGWNYGYTF.

The rearrangement links TRBV5-4 to TRBJ2-2, with D tentatively TRBD2 (6 bases). Germline CDR1 SGHNT, CDR2 YYREEE (reference sequence). This CDR3 spans 15 amino acids. Trimming shortened V by 0 bases and J by 1 base, and 7 bases separated the two germline ends. CDR3 sequence: CASSLEAGNTGELFF. In nucleotides, the CDR3 is TGTGCCAGCAGCTTGGAAGCGGGGAACACCGGGGAGCTGTTTTTT.

CDR3 amino acids: CSVVRDTTEAFF. CDR3 DNA sequence: TGCAGCGTCGTTCGGGACACCACTGAAGCTTTCTTT. This sequence joins TRBV29-1 and TRBJ1-1; maybe TRBD1 (6 bases). CDR1 and CDR2 from the germline V gene are SQVTM and ANQGSEA. V shed 6 bases and J shed 4 bases, with 12 bases lying between them. The CDR3 has 12 residues.

This clone came up once. The genes are TRBV3-1 (or the pseudogene TRBV3-2) and TRBJ2-1; TRBD1 matches 8 bases. The CDR3 totals 14 residues. Losses at the gene ends were 4 bases for V and 6 bases for J; bases not matched to a gene: 5. The germline gives CDR1 LGHDT, CDR2 YNNKEL (reference sequence). CDR3 sequence (DNA): TGTGCCAGCAGCCCTATCAGGGGGCGCAATGAGCAGTTCTTC. This gives the protein CASSPIRGRNEQFF.

With regard to this clone: The junction does not match germline at one end; this may be a read error. The CDR3 sequence is CATSQDIASNQPQHF. Here the CDR3 DNA reads TGTGCCACCAGCCAAGATATAGCTAGCAATCAGCCCCAGCATTTT. The rearrangement joins TRBV4-2 to TRBJ1-5, with D uncertain. The CDR3 length is 15 residues. Germline CDR1 LGHNA, CDR2 YNFKEQ.

The chain is built from TRBV6-6 and TRBJ1-5; possibly TRBD1 for D (6 bases). Trimming stripped 6 bases from V and 0 bases from J, with 27 bases between. The germline CDR1 and CDR2 sequences are MNHNY and SVGAGI (reference sequence). The CDR3 has 20 amino acids. CDR3 residues: CASRRRDGVRGSYSNQPQHF. The CDR3 DNA sequence: TGTGCCAGCAGACGACGAGATGGAGTCAGGGGTAGTTATAGCAATCAGCCCCAGCATTTT.

The chain joins TRBV6-4 to TRBJ2-1; 8 nucleotides agree with TRBD2. V shed 2 bases and J 7 bases; nucleotides not matched to a gene: 13. The CDR3 sequence is 17 residues long. CDR1 is MRHNA, CDR2 SNTAGT, per germline. In nucleotides, the CDR3 is TGTGCCAGCAGTGACCCATTGAAGCGGGAGAGTCTGAATGAGCAGTTCTTC. It codes for CASSDPLKRESLNEQFF.

This chain uses TRBV5-1 with TRBJ2-1, with unresolved D. The CDR3 contains 15 residues. Germline V gene data show CDR1 as SGHRS and CDR2 as YFSETQ. Trimming stripped 2 bases from V and 2 bases from J, with 11 bases between. The CDR3 reads CASSLEKGPYNEQFF. CDR3 nucleotides: TGCGCCAGCAGCTTAGAAAAGGGTCCCTACAATGAGCAGTTCTTC.

The chain employs TRBV4-1 and TRBJ2-7, with D perhaps TRBD2 (5 bases). V was pared by 1 base and J by 3 bases, with 10 bases between. There are 14 residues in the CDR3. Germline V lookup: CDR1 MGHRA, CDR2 YSYEKL. CDR3 DNA: TGCGCCAGCAGCCAAGCCCCTCGGGGCTACGAGCAGTACTTC. The encoded protein is CASSQAPRGYEQYF.

V gene TRBV5-1 combines with J gene TRBJ2-7, with 7 bases lining up with TRBD1. With V trimmed by 0 bases and J by 3 bases, 6 bases remained unmatched. CDR1 and CDR2 from the germline V gene are SGHRS and YFSETQ. This CDR3 comprises 15 residues. The CDR3 nucleotides are TGCGCCAGCAGCTTGGGGACAGGAGATTACTACGAGCAGTACTTC. This codes for CASSLGTGDYYEQYF.

The V gene is TRBV19, the J gene TRBJ2-5; 11 positions match TRBD1. V was clipped by 5 bases and J by 5 bases; unmatched bases: 4. This CDR3 has 14 amino acids. The germline gives CDR1 LNHDA, CDR2 SQIVND (reference sequence). CDR3 protein: CASSFRDRGETQYF. CDR3 nucleotides: TGTGCCAGTAGTTTTAGGGACAGGGGGGAGACCCAGTACTTC. The whole variable domain, filled in from reference TRBV19 and TRBJ2-5, reads DGGITQSPKYLFRKEGQNVTLSCEQNLNHDAMYWYRQDPGQGLRLIYYSQIVNDFQKGDIAEGYSVSREKKESFPLTVTSAQKNPTAFYLCASSFRDRGETQYFGPGTRLLVL.

As DNA, the CDR3 is TGTGCTAGTGGTTTCCTCCTGGGGTACGAGCAGTACTTC. Residues: CASGFLLGYEQYF. The chain joins TRBV12-5 to TRBJ2-7; D gene uncertain. Germline lookup yields CDR1 LGHNT and CDR2 FRNRAP. The V end was cut by 3 bases, the J end by 4 bases, with 10 bases between. This CDR3 has 13 residues.

J is TRBJ2-1 and V is TRBV12-3 or TRBV12-4, with D hard to call. The germline V and J ends were trimmed by 5 bases and 7 bases, with 12 bases remaining between them. The length of the CDR3 is 13 residues. CDR3 nucleotides: TGTGCCAGCAGTCCCCGTATTGAGAATGAGCAGTTCTTC. Its protein is CASSPRIENEQFF.

V usage is TRBV7-2 and J usage is TRBJ2-5; perhaps TRBD2 as D (6 bases). Germline V lookup: CDR1 SGHTA, CDR2 FQGNSA. The CDR3 covers 16 residues. Trimming took 5 bases from V and 4 from J, leaving 20 bases between them. The CDR3 nucleotides read TGTGCCAGCAGCGCCCGGGACTCCACGCGAGGAGAGACCCAGTACTTC. Protein product: CASSARDSTRGETQYF.

This chain joins TRBV7-9 and TRBJ2-5; TRBD2 is a possible D gene (6 bases). Germline values: CDR1 SEHNR, CDR2 FQNEAQ (reference sequence). V lost 3 bases and J 5 bases, leaving 25 bases between the germline ends. The CDR3 is made up of 18 amino acids. CDR3 bases: TGTGCCAGCAGCTTGGGGGACCGGCAGGGCCCGGCGGGGGAGACCCAGTACTTC. Translating it yields CASSLGDRQGPAGETQYF.

V gene TRBV6-1 combines with J gene TRBJ2-7, with D unresolved. CDR1 and CDR2 from the germline V gene are MNHNS and SASEGT. The germline V and J ends were trimmed by 3 bases and 4 bases, with 16 bases remaining between them. The CDR3 has 15 residues. CDR3 residues: CASSDGLDIWYEQYF. The CDR3 DNA reads as TGTGCCAGCAGTGATGGCTTGGATATCTGGTACGAGCAGTACTTC.

The chain carries TRBV30 and TRBJ1-1; weak D call: TRBD1 (5 bases). The CDR3 sequence is 12 residues long. Per germline, CDR1 GTSNPN and CDR2 SVGIG (reference sequence). With 4 bases removed from V and 7 bases from J, the gap between germline ends came to 13 bases. CDR3 DNA sequence: TGTGCCTGGACCCCCGGGACTATTGAAGCTTTCTTT. It specifies CAWTPGTIEAFF.

The gene calls are TRBV5-6 and TRBJ2-2; 10 bases are shared with TRBD2. V shed 0 bases, J shed 1 base, and the junction held 9 bases outside the gene matches. Germline CDR1 SGHDT, CDR2 YYEEEE. There are 19 residues in the CDR3. The DNA for the CDR3 is TGTGCCAGCAGCTTGGCACTAGCGGGGCCCCACCGGAACACCGGGGAGCTGTTTTTT. Protein product: CASSLALAGPHRNTGELFF.

The chain is built from TRBV27 and TRBJ2-4; D unclear. The CDR3 runs to 13 residues. In germline, CDR1 is MNHEY, CDR2 SMNVEV (reference sequence). The germline V and J ends were trimmed by 2 bases and 8 bases, with 10 bases remaining between them. DNA of the CDR3: TGTGCCAGCAGTTTAGCGATATGGGACATTCAGTACTTC. This encodes CASSLAIWDIQYF.

The chain recombines TRBV19 with TRBJ1-1, with D unresolved. V was pared by 3 bases and J by 1 base, with 6 bases between. Germline CDR1 reads LNHDA; CDR2 reads SQIVND (reference sequence). The CDR3 is made up of 13 amino acids. The CDR3 here is CASSMNWNTEAFF. CDR3 DNA sequence: TGTGCCAGTAGTATGAACTGGAACACTGAAGCTTTCTTT.

This sequence joins TRBV7-9 and TRBJ1-3; a weak D match, TRBD1 (6 bases). V dropped 1 base and J dropped 3 bases, with 10 bases sitting between them. The length of the CDR3 is 15 residues. The germline CDR1 and CDR2 sequences are SEHNR and FQNEAQ (reference sequence). The CDR3 is CASSLGGGGGNTIYF. CDR3 sequence (DNA): TGTGCCAGCAGCTTAGGTGGAGGGGGTGGAAACACCATATATTTT.

The CDR3 protein is CASSTYSGRAEDTQYF. Written as DNA, the CDR3 is TGTGCCAGCAGCACATATAGCGGGAGGGCCGAAGATACGCAGTATTTT. The chain has TRBV9 and TRBJ2-3; 11 bases line up with TRBD2. The CDR3 has 16 residues. With V trimmed by 4 bases and J by 5 bases, 9 bases remained unmatched. CDR1 and CDR2 from the germline V gene are SGDLS and YYNGEE.

This chain uses TRBV24-1 with TRBJ2-7; 9 nucleotides line up with TRBD1. With 1 base clipped from V and 10 bases from J, the junction kept 7 bases outside the gene matches. This CDR3 spans 14 amino acids. CDR1 KGHDR and CDR2 SFDVKD come from the germline V gene. For the CDR3, the DNA is TGTGCCACCAGTGATTTTGCCAGGGACAGGGCTCAGTACTTC. Its translation is CATSDFARDRAQYF.

The chain couples TRBV19 to TRBJ2-5; 8 nucleotides agree with TRBD2. V was pared by 5 bases and J by 2 bases, with 4 bases of the junction left unmatched. Germline CDR1 and CDR2: LNHDA and SQIVND (reference sequence). There are 14 residues in the CDR3. This chain's CDR3 is CASSPGLGQETQYF. As DNA, the CDR3 is TGTGCCAGTAGTCCGGGACTAGGGCAAGAGACCCAGTACTTC.

This rearrangement joins TRBV24-1 to TRBJ1-5; no clear D. The V end lost 9 bases, the J end lost 6 bases, and 20 bases lay between the germline ends. CDR1 is KGHDR and CDR2 is SFDVKD in the germline V gene. This CDR3 spans 15 amino acids. The CDR3 nucleotides are TGTGCCACCGAGAGTGGGCAGAGCGCCGGTCAGCCCCAGCATTTT. It codes for CATESGQSAGQPQHF.

The V gene is TRBV5-4, the J gene TRBJ2-7, with a possible D match to TRBD1 (6 bases). From germline, CDR1 is SGHNT and CDR2 YYREEE (reference sequence). CDR3 length: 15 residues. Trimming took off 3 bases at V and 2 bases at J, with 15 bases between the two ends. CDR3: CASSYSTQGPYEQYF. The CDR3 region has the DNA TGTGCCAGCAGCTACTCGACTCAGGGGCCCTACGAGCAGTACTTC.

V is TRBV23-1 and J is TRBJ2-7; tentatively, D is TRBD1 (5 bases). TRBV23-1 belongs to the ORF category, with a function that is uncertain. Deletions cut 3 bases from V and 3 bases from J, with 21 bases between. The CDR3 runs 17 residues. The CDR3 nucleotides read TGCGCCAGCAGTCACTTCCGCGAACAGGAGTATCGCTACGAGCAGTACTTC. Translated, it gives CASSHFREQEYRYEQYF.

The chain joins TRBV6-5 to TRBJ1-2; 7 nucleotides align to TRBD1. The CDR3 has 14 amino acids. Germline CDR1 reads MNHEY; CDR2 reads SVGAGI. V dropped 6 bases and J dropped 2; count of bases not matched to a gene: 6. This CDR3 reads CASSFTTGNYGYTF. The CDR3 DNA reads as TGTGCCAGCAGCTTTACGACAGGGAACTATGGCTACACCTTC.

The chain links TRBV4-1 to TRBJ2-1; 7 bases fit TRBD2. Germline CDR1 MGHRA, CDR2 YSYEKL. With V trimmed by 1 base and J by 10 bases, 4 bases remained unmatched. This CDR3 is 13 amino acids long. The CDR3 spells CASSQAGGVEQFF. The CDR3 coding sequence is TGCGCCAGCAGCCAAGCGGGAGGTGTCGAGCAGTTCTTC.

This chain uses TRBV5-1 with TRBJ2-1; 9 nucleotides align to TRBD1. The germline V gene encodes CDR1 SGHRS and CDR2 YFSETQ. Trimming removed 3 bases from V and 8 bases from J; junction bases left unmatched: 9. The CDR3 runs 15 residues. The CDR3 DNA is TGCGCCAGCAGCTCGCCACACAGGGGGCTCGATGAGCAGTTCTTC. This codes for CASSSPHRGLDEQFF.